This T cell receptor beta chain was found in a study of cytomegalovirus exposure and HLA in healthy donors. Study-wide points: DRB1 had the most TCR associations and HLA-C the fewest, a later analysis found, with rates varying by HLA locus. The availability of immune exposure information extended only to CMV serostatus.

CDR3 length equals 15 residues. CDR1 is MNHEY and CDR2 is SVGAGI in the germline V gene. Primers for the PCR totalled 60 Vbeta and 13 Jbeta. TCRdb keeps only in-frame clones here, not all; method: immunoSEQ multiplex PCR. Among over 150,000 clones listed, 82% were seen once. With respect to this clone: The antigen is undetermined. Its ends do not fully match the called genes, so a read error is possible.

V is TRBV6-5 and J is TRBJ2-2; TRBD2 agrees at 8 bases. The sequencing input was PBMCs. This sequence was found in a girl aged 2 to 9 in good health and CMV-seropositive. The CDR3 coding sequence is TGTGCCAGCAGCCCCGGGACTAGGGACACCGGGGAGCCGTTTTTT. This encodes CASSPGTRDTGEPFF.